A single sample is the source of the 5 T cell receptor beta chains below, sequenced in a study of shared clonotypes between healthy human individuals. Using immunoSEQ multiplex PCR, the repertoire was profiled, and TCRdb retains in-frame clones only, with some absent. This sample yields about 690,000 clones, of which roughly 87% are seen a single time; about 34% belongs to the top ten. The specimen sequenced was memory CD8+ T cells from PBMCs. Subset of the sample: CD45RO+ cells pooled with CCR7-negative TemRA cells. Receptors originate from a man between 18 and 29 years old in good health. Some clones in this sample may be carry-over from other donors' samples.

The chain has TRBV15 and TRBJ2-1; TRBD2 matches 8 bases. The CDR3 runs 16 residues. V lost 5 bases and J lost 5; bases outside the gene matches: 11. Germline-derived CDR1 and CDR2 are LNHNV and YYDKDF (reference sequence). In DNA form, the CDR3 reads TGTGCCACCAGCGGAGCAACTAGCGGTCCCCACAATGAGCAGTTCTTC. Residues: CATSGATSGPHNEQFF. Using reference TRBV15 and TRBJ2-1 for the parts outside the CDR3, the full variable domain is DAMVIQNPRYQVTQFGKPVTLSCSQTLNHNVMYWYQQKSSQAPKLLFHYYDKDFNNEADTPDNFQSRRPNTSFCFLDIRSPGLGDTAMYLCATSGATSGPHNEQFFGPGTRLTVL.

Notes on this clone: Other DNA sequences of this sample code for an identical CDR3. The chain links TRBV25-1 to TRBJ2-1; 9 bases match TRBD2. The germline V gene has CDR1 MGHDK and CDR2 SYGVNS. The V segment lost 5 bases and the J segment 3 bases; nucleotides outside the gene matches: 2. This CDR3 contains 14 residues. In DNA form, the CDR3 reads TGTGCCAGCAGTCTAGCGGGACACTACAATGAGCAGTTCTTC. It translates to CASSLAGHYNEQFF.

This chain uses TRBV7-9 with TRBJ2-4, with D hard to call. The CDR3 spans 15 residues. Per germline, CDR1 SEHNR and CDR2 FQNEAQ (reference sequence). V was cut by 5 bases and J by 0 bases, with 11 bases left in between. This chain's CDR3 is CASSPGPLAKNIQYF. The CDR3 bases are TGTGCCAGCAGCCCCGGCCCACTAGCCAAAAACATTCAGTACTTC.

The genes are TRBV7-2 and TRBJ2-7; D is perhaps TRBD2 (6 bases). The V gene lost 5 bases and the J gene lost 2 bases, with 16 bases spanning the gap. Germline V gene data show CDR1 as SGHTA and CDR2 as FQGNSA. This CDR3 has 15 residues. CDR3 DNA sequence: TGTGCCAGCAGCCAGTATGGGGGGACGACCTACGAGCAGTACTTC. Translation: CASSQYGGTTYEQYF.

A word on this clone: With a far larger clone one base away, a read error is the likely cause. The chain couples TRBV6-5 to TRBJ2-3; D unresolved. V shed 0 bases and J shed 0 bases, with 10 bases lying between them. CDR3 length equals 16 residues. Germline loops: CDR1 MNHEY, CDR2 SVGAGI. CDR3 amino acids: CASSYSFTRSTDTQYF. The CDR3 coding sequence is TGTGCCAGCAGTTACTCTTTTACAAGGAGCACAGATACGCAGTATTTT.